This TCR beta chain was recovered during a study of T-cell reconstitution after alpha-beta-depleted transplantation in children. Using unique molecular identifiers, the investigators prepared the TCRbeta library. TCRdb passed the PCR reads through MiXCR, listing each CDR3 protein once. The sample holds over 200,000 distinct CDR3 sequences, about a tenth seen once. V was trimmed by 7 bases and J by 4 bases, leaving 14 bases between them. Germline lookup yields CDR1 LNHDA and CDR2 SQIVND (reference sequence). The CDR3 sequence is 13 residues long. A few counts support this clonotype. The sequenced sample was PBMCs, obtained before TCRalphabeta/CD19-depleted stem cell transplant. This clonotype was obtained from a child less than two years old with acute myeloid leukemia, due to receive a stem cell transplant. The gene calls are TRBV19 and TRBJ2-7, with D perhaps matching TRBD2 (6 bases). The CDR3 sequence: CASKEGRGYEQYF. The CDR3 DNA sequence: TGTGCCAGTAAGGAGGGCCGAGGGTACGAGCAGTACTTC.